Described below is a single T cell receptor (beta chain) sequence and its context. Its antigen is unidentified. The data are from a study of T-cell memory formation after mild COVID-19. The wider study: TCR clusters were mostly confined to one donor each.

Study findings and constraints: Clones shrinking between day 15 and 85 showed a balanced CD4/CD8 split, and those that grew later tilted toward CD4+. Cross-reactive memory appears to have joined, as suggested by some responding clones showing up in pre-infection memory. Contracting CD4+ clones sat mainly in CM and EM; CD8+ in EMRA.

TCRdb processed the 5' RACE reads anew with MiXCR; each CDR3 protein has one entry. The sample includes 400,000 to 550,000 distinct CDR3 sequences, approximately 25% of them seen just once. V was pared by 6 bases and J by 7 bases, with 18 bases between. Per germline, CDR1 SNHLY and CDR2 FYNNEI. CDR3 size: 14 residues. The clonotype originates from an adult woman who had mild COVID-19 (a few samples of this study predate the infection). Cell type and time point are not known. The specimen was PBMCs or a T cell subset sorted from them (not recorded which). The chain links TRBV2 to TRBJ1-2, with D possibly matching TRBD1 (6 bases). The CDR3 DNA is TGTGCCAGCAGGCTCACAGGGACCACTATTGGCTACACCTTC. Its protein is CASRLTGTTIGYTF.